This T cell receptor (beta chain) was recovered during a study of T cells expressing NK-cell markers. Across the whole study: The authors sequenced eight donors, of whom seven were HCMV-seropositive and one was seronegative.

CDR1 and CDR2 from the germline V gene are SEHNR and FQNEAQ (reference sequence). The CDR3 is 12 amino acids. TCR beta cDNA was generated via 5'RACE template switching incorporating UMIs. TCRdb re-called the 5' RACE reads and shows each CDR3 protein once, DNA omitted. Its table lists some 140,000 distinct CDR3 sequences. Input material: blood T cells: a sorted CD56 or NKG2C T cell subset, CD4+ or CD8+ T cells, or bulk PBMC T cells (not recorded which). The genes are TRBV7-9 and TRBJ1-1. The source is a woman aged 45-65 years in good health. CDR3 amino acids: CASRAGGAEAFF.